Listed here are 4 T cell receptor beta chains from one sample, sequenced in a study of shared clonotypes between healthy human individuals. The assay was immunoSEQ multiplex PCR, and TCRdb's table has in-frame clones only and misses some. Of approximately 1,500,000 clones listed, around 98% are singletons. The sample comprised naive CD4+ T cells sorted from blood. Described subset: CD45RA+ positively selected. Every receptor here comes from a man aged 30-40 years in good health.

The chain recombines TRBV27 with TRBJ2-7, with D unresolved. The V end lost 6 bases, the J end lost 4 bases, and 7 bases lay between the germline ends. This CDR3 is built from 11 residues. Per the germline V gene, CDR1 is MNHEY and CDR2 is SMNVEV (reference sequence). CDR3 amino acids: CASRSLYEQYF. DNA for the CDR3: TGTGCCAGCAGATCCCTTTACGAGCAGTACTTC.

This chain connects TRBV18 to TRBJ2-3; D assignment may be TRBD1 or TRBD2 (5 bases each). This CDR3 has 15 residues. V lost 5 bases to trimming and J lost 2 bases, with 14 bases between them. Germline V gene lookup returns CDR1 KGHSH and CDR2 LQKENI. The CDR3 bases are TGTGCCAGCTCAGAATTCGGGACCCACACAGATACGCAGTATTTT. Residues: CASSEFGTHTDTQYF.

This chain connects TRBV28 to TRBJ1-2; TRBD1 matches at 12 bases. V shed 0 bases, J shed 8 bases, and the junction held 4 bases outside the gene matches. From germline, CDR1 is MDHEN and CDR2 SYDVKM. The CDR3 length is 15 residues. CDR3 sequence reads: CASSLWGQGAQGYTF. In DNA, the CDR3 is TGTGCCAGCAGTTTATGGGGACAGGGGGCGCAGGGCTACACCTTC.

This rearrangement joins TRBV4-3 to TRBJ2-1, with D uncertain. Trimming shortened V by 2 bases and J by 0 bases, and 14 bases separated the two germline ends. CDR3 length: 17 residues. Per the germline V gene, CDR1 is LGHNA and CDR2 is YSLEER. CDR3 in amino acids: CASSQWPYQSSYNEQFF. CDR3 coding DNA: TGCGCCAGCAGCCAATGGCCCTACCAGAGCTCCTACAATGAGCAGTTCTTC.